This T cell receptor (beta chain) was recovered during a study of blood T cell repertoires in COVID-19. Turning to the study itself: Sites across the United States, Italy and Spain contributed samples from acute and convalescent COVID-19.

Those enrolled, adults aged about 18 to 95 years, came from some 25 US areas. Participants reported their clinical history, and cohort assignment relied on those reports. The CDR3 is 17 residues long. V trimming: 0 bases; J trimming: 5 bases; junction bases outside the gene matches: 6. From germline, CDR1 is MNHEY and CDR2 SMNVEV (reference sequence). Here immunoSEQ multiplex PCR was the method, and the copy in TCRdb shows in-frame clones only, minus some. The profile shows roughly 250,000 clones, approximately 83% of them singletons. The chain combines TRBV27 with TRBJ2-1, with 11 nucleotides matching TRBD2. The sample taken for sequencing was PBMCs or T cells enriched from blood (not recorded which). The TCR comes from a woman in her twenties or thirties who had recovered from COVID-19. The CDR3 reads CASSLSGTSGWNNEQFF. The CDR3 region has the DNA TGTGCCAGCAGTTTATCCGGGACTAGCGGTTGGAACAATGAGCAGTTCTTC.